These T cell receptor beta chains were read from a single sample in a study of blood T cell repertoires in COVID-19. Data came from immunoSEQ multiplex PCR; TCRdb stores just in-frame clones and leaves some out. The sample contains about 320,000 clones, approximately 91% of which appear only once. Specimen: PBMCs or T cells enriched from blood (not recorded which). These receptors originate from a man in his 60s who had recovered from COVID-19. Both conserved end residues are part of each CDR3. The D gene is left open where the match is weak. The listing skips clone size in some rows; elsewhere it reads once, few, many or a size class.

D: .; size: .; J: TRBJ2-1; V: TRBV10-2; DNA: TGCGCCAGCAGTGAAACAGTCCAATATTCGACATACAAGCAGTTCTTC; CDR3: CASSETVQYSTYKQFF
D: TRBD2; size: .; J: TRBJ2-3; V: TRBV6-5; DNA: TGTGCCAGCAGTTACCTGCGGGAGGGGAGCACAGATACGCAGTATTTT; CDR3: CASSYLREGSTDTQYF
D: TRBD1; size: .; J: TRBJ1-4; V: TRBV7-9; DNA: TGTGCCAGCAGCTACCACTTACAGGGGTCTAATGAAAAACTGTTTTTT; CDR3: CASSYHLQGSNEKLFF
D: .; size: .; J: TRBJ1-5; V: TRBV6-6; DNA: TGTGCCAGCAGTTACCTGACATTAGGTAGCAATCAGCCCCAGCATTTT; CDR3: CASSYLTLGSNQPQHF
D: TRBD2; size: .; J: TRBJ2-7; V: TRBV5-1; DNA: TGCGCCAGCAGCCGACTAGCGGGAGAGAGAGGCGACGAGCAGTACTTC; CDR3: CASSRLAGERGDEQYF
D: TRBD1; size: once; J: TRBJ2-5; V: TRBV7-2; DNA: TGTGCCAGCAGCTTAATCTCGACAGGGGGGAACTACTTC; CDR3: CASSLISTGGNYF
D: .; size: .; J: TRBJ1-1; V: TRBV27; DNA: TGTGCCAGCAGTTTAGTCCGGGGCACTGAAGCTTTCTTT; CDR3: CASSLVRGTEAFF
D: TRBD1; size: .; J: TRBJ2-7; V: TRBV18; DNA: TGTGCCAGCTCACCACGGTTACCAACGGGACAGGGGGAAGGCGAGCAGTACTTC; CDR3: CASSPRLPTGQGEGEQYF
D: TRBD1; size: once; J: TRBJ1-2; V: TRBV28; DNA: TGTGCCAGCAGCGACAGGGTTCGCGGCTACACCTTC; CDR3: CASSDRVRGYTF
D: .; size: .; J: TRBJ2-2; V: TRBV6-4; DNA: TGTGCCAGCAGTCCTTCAGGGGATGGCGGGGAGCTGTTTTTT; CDR3: CASSPSGDGGELFF
D: .; size: .; J: TRBJ2-1; V: TRBV7-7; DNA: TGTGCTAGCAGCGCCCGTCCCGGGACTCGGGGGGCCAATGAGCAGTTCTTC; CDR3: CASSARPGTRGANEQFF
D: .; size: .; J: TRBJ2-1; V: TRBV7-9; DNA: TGTGCCAGCAGCTCGACTACTCTAAACTACAATGAGCAGTTCTTC; CDR3: CASSSTTLNYNEQFF
D: .; size: .; J: TRBJ1-2; V: TRBV5-1; DNA: TGCGCCAGCAGCTTGGTCGGTAACTATGGCTACACCTTC; CDR3: CASSLVGNYGYTF
D: TRBD2; size: .; J: TRBJ2-2; V: TRBV9; DNA: TGTGCCAGCAGCGTTCCCACTAGCGGCCCGCAGGCACCCGGGGAGCTGTTTTTT; CDR3: CASSVPTSGPQAPGELFF
D: .; size: .; J: TRBJ1-3; V: TRBV5-4; DNA: TGTGCCAGCAGCCTACGACAGTCGAGCTCTGGAAACACCATATATTTT; CDR3: CASSLRQSSSGNTIYF
D: .; size: .; J: TRBJ2-1; V: TRBV28; DNA: TGTGCCAGCTCCCTGGGAGTCTACAATGAGCAGTTCTTC; CDR3: CASSLGVYNEQFF
D: TRBD2; size: .; J: TRBJ2-7; V: TRBV7-3; DNA: TGTGCCAGCAGCTTAGCCCCGACTAGCGGGAGTTACGAGCAGTACTTC; CDR3: CASSLAPTSGSYEQYF
D: TRBD1; size: .; J: TRBJ1-6; V: TRBV28; DNA: TGTGCCAGCAGTCCCGGGACAGGTTATTCACCCCTCCACTTT; CDR3: CASSPGTGYSPLHF
D: TRBD1; size: .; J: TRBJ1-6; V: TRBV28; DNA: TGTGCCAGCAGCCGGGACAGGGGAGGGGGGTCACCCCTCCACTTT; CDR3: CASSRDRGGGSPLHF
D: .; size: .; J: TRBJ2-7; V: TRBV19; DNA: TGTGCCAGTAGTATATTCGGCCAGGCTCCCTACGAGCAGTACTTC; CDR3: CASSIFGQAPYEQYF
D: .; size: .; J: TRBJ1-1; V: TRBV7-2; DNA: TGTGCCAGCAGCTTAGAGGCAGGGACTCCTTTCTTT; CDR3: CASSLEAGTPFF
D: .; size: .; J: TRBJ1-4; V: TRBV3-1/TRBV3-2; DNA: TGTGCCAGCAGCGAGATACAGGAAAAACTGTTTTTT; CDR3: CASSEIQEKLFF
D: TRBD2; size: .; J: TRBJ2-3; V: TRBV7-2; DNA: TGTGCCAGCAGCTCGCGGGGCGGGAGAGGAGATACGCAGTATTTT; CDR3: CASSSRGGRGDTQYF
D: TRBD2; size: .; J: TRBJ2-1; V: TRBV19; DNA: TGTGCCAGTAGTATCTGGCGGGAGGGGTACAATGAGCAGTTCTTC; CDR3: CASSIWREGYNEQFF
D: .; size: .; J: TRBJ1-1; V: TRBV3-1/TRBV3-2; DNA: TGTGCCAGCAGTCCAAGTCTATTTGCTGAAGCTTTCTTT; CDR3: CASSPSLFAEAFF
D: .; size: .; J: TRBJ1-1; V: TRBV9; DNA: TGTGCCAGCAGCCGCTCGACAATTGGGAACACTGAAGCTTTCTTT; CDR3: CASSRSTIGNTEAFF
D: .; size: once; J: TRBJ1-5; V: TRBV5-1; DNA: TGCGCCAGCAGCTTGATGGGGGGTGATCAGCCCCAGCATTTT; CDR3: CASSLMGGDQPQHF
D: TRBD2; size: .; J: TRBJ2-1; V: TRBV7-7; DNA: TGTGCTAGCAGCTTGGGTGGTCCGGGGGGGTCCTACAATGAGCAGTTCTTC; CDR3: CASSLGGPGGSYNEQFF
D: TRBD1; size: .; J: TRBJ2-2; V: TRBV5-1; DNA: TGCGCCAGCAGCTTGGAGACAGGGCAATATGGCGGGGAGCTGTTTTTT; CDR3: CASSLETGQYGGELFF
D: TRBD1; size: .; J: TRBJ2-3; V: TRBV5-1; DNA: TGCGCCAGCAGCACCACAGGGGGCGGTGGTTCAGATACGCAGTATTTT; CDR3: CASSTTGGGGSDTQYF
D: TRBD1; size: once; J: TRBJ1-1; V: TRBV7-9; DNA: TGTGCCAGCAGCTTAACTACAGGGGGAACTGAAGCTTTCTTT; CDR3: CASSLTTGGTEAFF
D: TRBD2; size: .; J: TRBJ2-2; V: TRBV5-1; DNA: TGCGCCAGCAGCACCTTAGCGGGAGGGCCTGACACCGGGGAGCTGTTTTTT; CDR3: CASSTLAGGPDTGELFF
D: TRBD2; size: .; J: TRBJ2-6; V: TRBV3-1/TRBV3-2; DNA: TGTGCCAGCAGCCAAGATCGGGAGGGGAGAATAACTGGGGCCAACGTCCTGACTTTC; CDR3: CASSQDREGRITGANVLTF
D: .; size: once; J: TRBJ1-1; V: TRBV3-1/TRBV3-2; DNA: TGTGCCAGCAGCCTCGCGGGGCTGAACACTGAAGCTTTCTTT; CDR3: CASSLAGLNTEAFF
D: .; size: .; J: TRBJ1-1; V: TRBV2; DNA: TGTGCCAGCAGGCCCCTCGGGGGGGACCTCCCTGAAGCTTTCTTT; CDR3: CASRPLGGDLPEAFF
D: TRBD1; size: .; J: TRBJ2-7; V: TRBV28; DNA: TGTGCCAGCAGTTTCGACAGGGTAGAGCAGTACTTC; CDR3: CASSFDRVEQYF
D: TRBD2; size: once; J: TRBJ2-3; V: TRBV7-9; DNA: TGTGCCAGCAGAGGCGAGGGAGGGTCAGATACGCAGTATTTT; CDR3: CASRGEGGSDTQYF
D: .; size: .; J: TRBJ2-3; V: TRBV5-1; DNA: TGCGCCAGCAGACGACTAGTTAGTTCTTTTTCAGATACGCAGTATTTT; CDR3: CASRRLVSSFSDTQYF
D: TRBD1; size: once; J: TRBJ2-5; V: TRBV5-6; DNA: TGTGCCAGCAGCTTGGTCAGGGGGTCGGGGGAGACCCAGTACTTC; CDR3: CASSLVRGSGETQYF
D: .; size: .; J: TRBJ2-2; V: TRBV7-2; DNA: TGTGCCAGCAGCCCCAATCGGTGGGTAGCGGAGTTGAACACCGGGGAGCTGTTTTTT; CDR3: CASSPNRWVAELNTGELFF
D: TRBD2; size: .; J: TRBJ2-3; V: TRBV29-1; DNA: TGCAGCGTTGGGACTAGCGGGAGGGCCGGCACAGATACGCAGTATTTT; CDR3: CSVGTSGRAGTDTQYF
D: TRBD1; size: .; J: TRBJ2-5; V: TRBV27; DNA: TGTGCCAGCAAAGTGGGCAGGGGGCCAGAGACCCAGTACTTC; CDR3: CASKVGRGPETQYF